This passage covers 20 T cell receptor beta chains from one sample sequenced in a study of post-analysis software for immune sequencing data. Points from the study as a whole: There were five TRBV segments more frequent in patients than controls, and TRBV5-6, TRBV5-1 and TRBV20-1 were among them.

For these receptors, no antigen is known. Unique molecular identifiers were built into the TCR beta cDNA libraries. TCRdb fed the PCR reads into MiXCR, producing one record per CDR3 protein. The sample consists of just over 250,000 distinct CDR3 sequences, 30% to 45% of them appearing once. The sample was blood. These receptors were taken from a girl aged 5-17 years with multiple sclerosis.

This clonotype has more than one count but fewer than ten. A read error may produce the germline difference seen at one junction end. CDR3 coding DNA: TGTGCCAGCAGTTACCCGAGCCCCGGTGGATCACCCCCCCACTTT. Protein: CASSYPSPGGSPPHF. The chain uses TRBV6-2 or TRBV6-3 and TRBJ1-6; D not resolved. In germline, CDR1 is MNHEY, CDR2 SVGEGT. There are 15 residues in the CDR3.

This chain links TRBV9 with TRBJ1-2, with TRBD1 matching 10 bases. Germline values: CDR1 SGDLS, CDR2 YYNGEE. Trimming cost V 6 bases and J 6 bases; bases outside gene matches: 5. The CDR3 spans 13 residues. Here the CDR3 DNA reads TGTGCCAGCACTCAGACAGGGGGCCATGGCTACACCTTC. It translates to CASTQTGGHGYTF.

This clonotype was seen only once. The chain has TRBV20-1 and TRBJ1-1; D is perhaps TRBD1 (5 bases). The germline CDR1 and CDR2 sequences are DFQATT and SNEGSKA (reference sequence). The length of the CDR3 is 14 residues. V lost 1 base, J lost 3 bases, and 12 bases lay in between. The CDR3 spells CSARGPGGDTEAFF. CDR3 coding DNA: TGCAGTGCTAGAGGCCCCGGGGGAGACACTGAAGCTTTCTTT.

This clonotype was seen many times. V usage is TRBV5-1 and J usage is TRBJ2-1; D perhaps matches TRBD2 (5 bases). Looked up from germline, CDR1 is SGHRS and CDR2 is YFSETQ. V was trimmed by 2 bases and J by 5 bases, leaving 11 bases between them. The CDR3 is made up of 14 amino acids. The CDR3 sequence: CASSLIRENNEQFF. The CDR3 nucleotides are TGCGCCAGCAGCTTAATAAGGGAGAACAATGAGCAGTTCTTC.

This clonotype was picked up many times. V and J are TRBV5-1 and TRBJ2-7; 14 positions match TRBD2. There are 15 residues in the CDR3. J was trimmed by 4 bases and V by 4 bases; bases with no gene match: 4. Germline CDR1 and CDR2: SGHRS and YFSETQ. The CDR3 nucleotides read TGCGCCAGCAGCATGGGACTAGCGGGAGCATACGAGCAGTACTTC. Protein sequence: CASSMGLAGAYEQYF.

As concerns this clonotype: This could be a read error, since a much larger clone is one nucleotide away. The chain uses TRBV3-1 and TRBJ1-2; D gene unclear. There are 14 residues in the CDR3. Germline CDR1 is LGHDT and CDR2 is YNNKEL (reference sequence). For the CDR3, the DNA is TGTGCCAGCAGCCAAGAGTCCTATAACTATGGCTGCACCTTC. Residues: CASSQESYNYGCTF.

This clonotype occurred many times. CDR3 in amino acids: CASSGLASTYNEQFF. CDR3 bases: TGTGCCAGCAGCGGGCTAGCAAGCACCTACAATGAGCAGTTCTTC. The gene calls are TRBV7-9 and TRBJ2-1; D is possibly TRBD2 (5 bases). Germline CDR1 is SEHNR and CDR2 is FQNEAQ (reference sequence). The CDR3 sequence is 15 residues long. V was shortened by 5 bases and J by 2 bases, with 13 bases between the two germline ends.

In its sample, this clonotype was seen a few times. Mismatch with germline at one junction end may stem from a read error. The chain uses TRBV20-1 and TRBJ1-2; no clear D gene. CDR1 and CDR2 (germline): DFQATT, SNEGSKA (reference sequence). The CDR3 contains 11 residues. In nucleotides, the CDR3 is TGCAGTGCTAGAGCGAGGGATGGCCACACCTTC. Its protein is CSARARDGHTF.

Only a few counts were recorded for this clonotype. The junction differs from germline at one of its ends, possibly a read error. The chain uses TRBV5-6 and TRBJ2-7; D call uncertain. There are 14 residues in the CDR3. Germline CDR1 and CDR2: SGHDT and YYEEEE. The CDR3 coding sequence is TGTGACAGCAGCCCACGGGTTCTCTCCAATGAGCAGTACTTC. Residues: CDSSPRVLSNEQYF.

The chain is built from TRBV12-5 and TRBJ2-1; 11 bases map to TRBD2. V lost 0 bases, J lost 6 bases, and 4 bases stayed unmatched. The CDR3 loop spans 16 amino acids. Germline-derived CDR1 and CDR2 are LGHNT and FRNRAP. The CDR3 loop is CASGLVLAGEANEQFF. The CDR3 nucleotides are TGTGCTAGTGGTTTGGTACTAGCGGGAGAGGCCAATGAGCAGTTCTTC.

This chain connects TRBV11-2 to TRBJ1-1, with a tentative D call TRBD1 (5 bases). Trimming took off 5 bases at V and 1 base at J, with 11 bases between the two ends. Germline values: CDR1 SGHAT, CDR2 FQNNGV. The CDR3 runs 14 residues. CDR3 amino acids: CASSQGTKNTEAFF. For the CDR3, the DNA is TGTGCCAGCAGCCAAGGGACCAAGAACACTGAAGCTTTCTTT.

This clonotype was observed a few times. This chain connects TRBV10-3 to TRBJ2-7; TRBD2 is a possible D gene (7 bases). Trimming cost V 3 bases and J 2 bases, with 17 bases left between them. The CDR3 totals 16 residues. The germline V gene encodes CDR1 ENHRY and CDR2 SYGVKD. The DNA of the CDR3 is TGTGCCATCAGTGACACTGGGGGGGCCGGGGCCTACGAGCAGTACTTC. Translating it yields CAISDTGGAGAYEQYF.

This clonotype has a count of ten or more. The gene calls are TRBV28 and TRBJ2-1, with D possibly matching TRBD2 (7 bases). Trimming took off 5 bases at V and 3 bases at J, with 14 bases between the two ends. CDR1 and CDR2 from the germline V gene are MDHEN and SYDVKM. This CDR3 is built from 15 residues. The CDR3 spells CASSEPRGGYNEQFF. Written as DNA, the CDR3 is TGTGCCAGCAGTGAGCCGAGGGGGGGCTACAATGAGCAGTTCTTC.

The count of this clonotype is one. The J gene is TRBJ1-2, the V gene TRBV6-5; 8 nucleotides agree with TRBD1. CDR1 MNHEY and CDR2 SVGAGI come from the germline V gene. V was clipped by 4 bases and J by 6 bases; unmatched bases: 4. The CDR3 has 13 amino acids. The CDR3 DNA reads TGTGCCAGCAGTTCAGACAGGGGAGATGGCTACACCTTC. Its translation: CASSSDRGDGYTF.

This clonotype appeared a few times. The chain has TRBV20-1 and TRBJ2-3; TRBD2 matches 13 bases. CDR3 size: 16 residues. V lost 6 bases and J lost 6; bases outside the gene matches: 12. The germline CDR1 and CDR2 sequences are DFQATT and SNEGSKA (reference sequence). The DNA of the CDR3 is TGCAGTGCCAACCGTTGGACTAGCGGGAGTTTTGATACGCAGTATTTT. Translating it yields CSANRWTSGSFDTQYF.

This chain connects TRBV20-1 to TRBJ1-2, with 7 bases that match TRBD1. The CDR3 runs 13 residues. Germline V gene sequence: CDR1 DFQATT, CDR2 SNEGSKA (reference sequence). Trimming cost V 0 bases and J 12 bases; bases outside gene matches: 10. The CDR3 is CSARDVAGGDHTF. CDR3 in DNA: TGCAGTGCTAGAGATGTGGCAGGGGGGGACCACACCTTC.

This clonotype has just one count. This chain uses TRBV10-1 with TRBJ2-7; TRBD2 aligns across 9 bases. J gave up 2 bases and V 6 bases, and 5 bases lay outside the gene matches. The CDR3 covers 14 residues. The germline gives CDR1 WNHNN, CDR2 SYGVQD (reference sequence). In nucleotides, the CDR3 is TGCGCCAGCAGCGGTAGCGGGAGACCCTACGAGCAGTACTTC. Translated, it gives CASSGSGRPYEQYF.

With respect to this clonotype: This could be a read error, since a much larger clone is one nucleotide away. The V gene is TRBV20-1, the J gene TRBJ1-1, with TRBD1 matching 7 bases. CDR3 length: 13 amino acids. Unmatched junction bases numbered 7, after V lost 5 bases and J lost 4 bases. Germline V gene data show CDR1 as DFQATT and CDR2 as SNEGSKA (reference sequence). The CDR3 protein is CSAQTGRTTEAFF. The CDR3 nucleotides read TGCAGTGCTCAGACAGGGAGGACCACTGAAGCTTTCTTT.

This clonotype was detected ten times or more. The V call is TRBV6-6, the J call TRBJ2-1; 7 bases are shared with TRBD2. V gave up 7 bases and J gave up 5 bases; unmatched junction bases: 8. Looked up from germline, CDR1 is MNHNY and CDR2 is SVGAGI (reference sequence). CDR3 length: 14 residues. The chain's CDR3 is CASKALAVHNEQFF. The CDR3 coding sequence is TGTGCCAGCAAAGCGCTAGCGGTTCACAATGAGCAGTTCTTC.

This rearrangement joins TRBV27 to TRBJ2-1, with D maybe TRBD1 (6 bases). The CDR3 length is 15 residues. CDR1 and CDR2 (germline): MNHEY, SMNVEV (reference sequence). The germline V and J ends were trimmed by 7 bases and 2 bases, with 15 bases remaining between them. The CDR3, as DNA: TGTGCCAGCAAAGGGACACCACAGACCTACAATGAGCAGTTCTTC. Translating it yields CASKGTPQTYNEQFF.